This paragraph reports one T cell receptor (beta chain). The data were taken from a study of CD8 T cells in ankylosing spondylitis. In germline, CDR1 is SEHNR, CDR2 FQNEAQ (reference sequence). V gave up 0 bases and J gave up 7 bases; unmatched junction bases: 7. The CDR3 totals 16 residues. TCRdb reprocessed the 5' RACE reads via MiXCR and lists one record per CDR3 protein. The table includes some 95,000 distinct CDR3 sequences, approximately 9% detected once. The receptor comes from a male donor with ankylosing spondylitis or in good health (not recorded which). Input material: blood, either unsorted or a sorted T cell fraction (not recorded which). The genes are TRBV7-9 and TRBJ2-1; 9 bases fit TRBD2. CDR3 sequence (DNA): TGTGCCAGCAGCTTAGCAGAGGGACTAGCTCGGAATGAGCAGTTCTTC. Translating it yields CASSLAEGLARNEQFF.